This TCR beta chain was sequenced during a study of cytomegalovirus exposure and HLA in healthy donors (dated by TCRdb to 2017 to 2019). Study-level background: According to an earlier analysis of a few hundred of the donors, about 180 million T cells yielded 90 million to 130 million unique TCR beta sequences and about 300 Gb of sequence data. About 330 gigabases of sequencing data and around 90 million unique TCR sequences made up an early release that covered several hundred HLA-typed donors. Donor age, sex, ethnicity and CMV serostatus were compiled together with the repertoire data. A later genetic analysis took genome-wide SNP genotypes for about 55% of the 666 donors and used that subset as a discovery cohort. Typing coverage differed by locus: A, B, C, DRB1 and DQB1 were typed in roughly 620-630 donors, DQA1 in about 550, DPA1 in some 570, and DPB1 in just under 480. The genetic ancestry cluster associated with self-reported Caucasian donors included about four fifths of the 300 to 400 genotyped donors. The study aimed to test whether cataloging public T cell receptors could reveal signatures of past pathogen exposure. To predict cytomegalovirus infection status, the study brought together high-throughput TCR immunosequencing, statistical association of individual TCRs with disease status, and machine learning. Among roughly 400 genotyped donors of the cohort, an average of roughly 240,000 unique TCR beta nucleotide sequences were sequenced per donor, about a sixth of them non-productive. An earlier analysis of approximately 500 of the donors applied high-throughput TCR beta sequencing to assess whether each TCR beta V gene segment acted as functional or pseudogenic. Roughly five DR-DQ haplotypes were treated as single units for association and clustering because of strong linkage in the cohort. The later analysis used no new phenotypic data to find candidate immune exposures, relying instead on TCR beta sequences and their occurrence across donors. In a later analysis, previously published TCR beta repertoires from 670 or so donors were re-analyzed and high-resolution HLA genotyping was added so that TCR occurrence patterns could be studied. All discovery cohort repertoires had been generated using a single sequencing platform. HLA typing covered class I and class II loci at four-digit resolution. The study profiled the T cell repertoires of 500 to 800 subjects by immunosequencing and related them to cytomegalovirus serostatus. Along with the approximately 700-subject first cohort, a separate validation cohort of 120 different subjects was used. General study outcomes and caveats: Most CMV-associated TCR beta chains appeared to be HLA-restricted in a later analysis, and the HLA associations seemed to be driven largely by CMV exposure. In vitro tests confirmed that three of the cytomegalovirus-associated TCR beta chains recognize cytomegalovirus antigens. In both the original and validation cohorts, the classifier was reported to diagnose cytomegalovirus status with high specificity and sensitivity. The presence/absence analyses assumed that sequencing depth was roughly uniform across donors, and that assumption may not be true. Because some donors lacked HLA typing at each locus, the association tests relied only on the typed subset. An earlier analysis of approximately 590 of the donors showed that most TCR beta V segments appeared in productive rearrangements either about 90% or about 30% of the time, which broadly matched IMGT annotations. Some IMGT-functional V segments, including TRBV6-2 and TRBV6-3, could not be told apart with the 87-base-pair reads, so those segments were excluded. At a false discovery rate of 0.05, a later analysis linked under 20,000 TCR beta sequences to specific HLA alleles. Only TCR beta chains were sequenced in this cohort, and the absence of alpha or paired-chain data limited detectable features. In a later genetic analysis, a missense DCLRE1C variant was associated with V-gene and J-gene trimming of TCR beta chains, and the association was replicated in an independent cohort. A later analysis found that TCR association rates varied across HLA loci, with DRB1 alleles showing the most associated TCRs and HLA-C alleles the fewest. The earlier analysis of approximately 590 of the donors excluded roughly 17 rarely observed V segments, including chromosome 9 orphons, because counts were too low. A later analysis reported that several top co-occurrence clusters appeared linked to parvovirus B19, influenza, CMV and Epstein-Barr virus. Linkage disequilibrium might explain the correlated functional status among segregating V segments, but an unknown experimental factor could not be ruled out. It was suggested by the authors that the approach could potentially be generalized to other disease states and immunological phenotypes. Most TCR sequences were observed very rarely across donors, whereas some public TCRs were present in many individuals. Strong co-occurrence of HLA alleles, especially DR and DQ, made assigning TCR associations to individual alleles difficult. CMV serostatus was the only immune exposure information available for the cohort. A further reported finding was that TCR beta sequences accurately predicted the HLA-A and HLA-B alleles for most subjects in the first cohort. A later genetic analysis reported fewer N-insertions in productive TCRs among donors in an Asian-associated ancestry cluster than the approximately 670-donor mean. The study gave a list of 150 to 200 TCR beta chains associated with cytomegalovirus. The sequencing pipeline was judged likely to have produced a cluster of highly shared sequence variants as a technical artifact. In a later analysis, HLA-associated TCR beta chains were found to be more clonally expanded and to have lower generation probabilities than equally common non-associated chains.

The cohort was made up of 666 healthy bone marrow donors. All cohort members were sampled while nominally healthy, although unrecorded immune exposures were likely present. The donor tested CMV seropositive and was one of the 289 seropositive cohort members. A peripheral blood sample was provided by each donor, and peripheral blood mononuclear cells were used for TCR beta sequencing. Genomic DNA extraction from the blood cell samples was performed with the Qiagen DNeasy Blood Extraction Kit. Library preparation used the immunoSEQ multiplex PCR assay. For the multiplex PCR, a mixture combining 60 forward primers for TCR Vbeta segments and 13 reverse primers for TCR Jbeta segments was used. A multiplex PCR assay on genomic DNA amplified the CDR3 region of rearranged TCR beta genes. Amplified TCR beta libraries were sequenced as 87-base-pair reads on the Illumina HiSeq System. In the original analysis: Across the 700 or so repertoires, a later analysis counted 60 million to 90 million unique TCR beta chains, around 11 million of which were shared by at least two donors. Raw reads were error-corrected and collapsed into unique sequences with a nearest-neighbor algorithm that merged closely related sequences to remove PCR and sequencing errors. CDR3 sequences were aligned to IMGT reference sequences to assign V, D and J gene segments. Each retained sequence needed at least a six-nucleotide match to both a V gene segment and a J gene segment. Rearrangements were called productive when the CDR3 lacked stop codons and stayed in frame with V and J; all others were non-productive. Following IMGT convention, CDR3 was defined as the stretch from the second conserved V-encoded cysteine up to the conserved J-encoded phenylalanine. In an earlier analysis of more than 550 of the donors, sequences lacking an unambiguous match to a single V gene segment were excluded. An earlier analysis of several hundred of the donors called V segments functional above 56.7% productive rearrangements and segregating when the between-donor standard deviation exceeded 5%. A statistical classification framework was built to diagnose cytomegalovirus status from the catalog of TCR beta chain sequences. In a later analysis, TCR nucleotide sequences were compared against IMGT/GENE-DB human TR gene sequences so that V and J genes could be assigned. A later analysis assigned CDR3 sequences and most-parsimonious VDJ recombination scenarios with the TCRdist pipeline. A later analysis defined each TCR beta chain by its CDR3 amino acid sequence plus V-gene family, and excluded reads lacking a unique V-gene family. In a later analysis, approximately 590 highly shared, low-generation-probability nucleotide sequences were removed to address suspected cross-contamination and a sequencing artifact. For each public chain, a later analysis derived a clonal expansion index from normalized ranks of inferred template counts within each repertoire. In a later analysis, generation probabilities were computed with a VDJ recombination model fitted to out-of-frame rearrangements, and the resulting probabilities were checked against IGoR. In a later analysis, TCR-TCR, TCR-HLA and TCR-CMV co-occurrence was scored with hypergeometric tests, and a repertoire-size bias correction was applied to TCR pairs. To estimate false discovery rates, a later analysis permuted the HLA or CMV assignments 20 times. In a later analysis, co-occurring TCRs were grouped with DBSCAN, and TCRdist sequence similarity was added when clustering was performed within HLA-allele-positive subsets. Co-occurrence clustering excluded repertoires with fewer than 30,000 or more than 120,000 public chains, plus five with anomalous nucleotide sharing. Imported from immuneACCESS, the table was reduced by TCRdb to in-frame sequences with V and J called. These copies leave out some clones; in studies compared against another copy, an unresolved V gene accounts for under half, and the cause of the remainder is not known. V, J and clone size are taken as reported in that table, and D and trimming were inferred from the DNA itself. A total of roughly 110,000 clones appear in this sample, 82% of them only once. Roughly 2.7% of the sample comes from the top ten.

Note on this clone: Its binding antigen is unknown. No per-base quality is available; no much larger clone lies one base away.

The CDR3 sequence holds 15 residues, the cysteine and phenylalanine included. Only the CDR3 region is kept as DNA, spanning 45 bases read in frame from base 1. The germline V gene sets CDR1 to SGDLS and CDR2 to YYNGEE. V is cut by 0 bases and J by 6 bases, and the space between the germline ends is 10 bases. The chain employs TRBV9 and TRBJ1-6, and possibly TRBD1, on 5 matching bases. The receptor was isolated from a man in his thirties or forties in good health and CMV-seropositive. Sequences were obtained from PBMCs. CDR3 loop: CASSVDLRANSPLHF. Read as DNA, the sequence is TGTGCCAGCAGCGTAGATCTCAGGGCTAATTCACCCCTCCACTTT.